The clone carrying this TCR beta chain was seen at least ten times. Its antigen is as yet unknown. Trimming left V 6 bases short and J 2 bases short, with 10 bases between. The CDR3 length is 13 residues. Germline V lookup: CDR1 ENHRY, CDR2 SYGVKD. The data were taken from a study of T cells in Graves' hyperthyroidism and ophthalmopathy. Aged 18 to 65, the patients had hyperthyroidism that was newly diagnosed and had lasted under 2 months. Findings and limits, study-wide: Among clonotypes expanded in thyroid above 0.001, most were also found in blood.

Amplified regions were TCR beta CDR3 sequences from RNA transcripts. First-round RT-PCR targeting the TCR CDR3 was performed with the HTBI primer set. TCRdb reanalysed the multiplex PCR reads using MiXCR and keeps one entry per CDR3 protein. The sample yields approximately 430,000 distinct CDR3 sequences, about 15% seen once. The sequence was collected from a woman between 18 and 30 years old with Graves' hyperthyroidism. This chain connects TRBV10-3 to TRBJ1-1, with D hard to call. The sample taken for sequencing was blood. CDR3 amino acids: CAIRGRENTEAFF. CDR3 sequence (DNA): TGTGCCATCAGGGGCAGAGAAAACACTGAAGCTTTCTTT.